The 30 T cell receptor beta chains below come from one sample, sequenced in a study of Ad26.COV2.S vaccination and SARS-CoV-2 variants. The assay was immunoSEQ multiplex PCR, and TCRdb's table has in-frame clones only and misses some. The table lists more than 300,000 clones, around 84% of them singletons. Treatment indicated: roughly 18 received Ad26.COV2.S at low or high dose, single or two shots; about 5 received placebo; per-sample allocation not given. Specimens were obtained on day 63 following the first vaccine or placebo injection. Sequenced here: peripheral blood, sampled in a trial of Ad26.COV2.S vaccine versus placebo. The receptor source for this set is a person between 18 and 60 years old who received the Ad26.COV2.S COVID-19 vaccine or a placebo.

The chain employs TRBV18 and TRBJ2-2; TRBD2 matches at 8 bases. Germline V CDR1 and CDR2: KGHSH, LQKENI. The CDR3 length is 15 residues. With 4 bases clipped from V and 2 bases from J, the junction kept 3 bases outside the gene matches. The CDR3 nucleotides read TGTGCCAGCTCACAGGGACTAGTTAACACCGGGGAGCTGTTTTTT. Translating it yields CASSQGLVNTGELFF.

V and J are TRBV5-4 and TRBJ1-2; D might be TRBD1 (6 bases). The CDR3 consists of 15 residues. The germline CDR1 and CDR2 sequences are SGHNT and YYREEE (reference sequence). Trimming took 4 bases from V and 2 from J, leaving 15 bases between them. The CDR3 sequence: CASSLQGLGNYGYTF. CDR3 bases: TGTGCCAGCAGCCTCCAGGGGTTAGGAAACTATGGCTACACCTTC.

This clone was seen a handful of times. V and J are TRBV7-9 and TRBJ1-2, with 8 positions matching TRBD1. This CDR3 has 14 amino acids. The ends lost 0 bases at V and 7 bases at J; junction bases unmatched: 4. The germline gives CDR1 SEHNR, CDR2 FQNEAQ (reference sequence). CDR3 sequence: CASSLAVTGAGYTF. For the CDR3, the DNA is TGTGCCAGCAGCTTAGCGGTGACAGGGGCTGGCTACACCTTC.

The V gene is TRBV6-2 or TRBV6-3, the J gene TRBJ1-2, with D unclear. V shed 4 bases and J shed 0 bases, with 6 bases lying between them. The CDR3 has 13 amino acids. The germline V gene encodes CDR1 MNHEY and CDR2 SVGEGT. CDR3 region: CASSFTANYGYTF. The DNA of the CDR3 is TGTGCCAGCAGTTTCACAGCTAACTATGGCTACACCTTC.

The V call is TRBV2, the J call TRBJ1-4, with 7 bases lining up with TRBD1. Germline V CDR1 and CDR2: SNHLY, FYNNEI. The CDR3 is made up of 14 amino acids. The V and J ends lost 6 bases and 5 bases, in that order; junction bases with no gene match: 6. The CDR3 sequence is CASRGTQGNEKLFF. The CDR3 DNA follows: TGTGCCAGCAGGGGGACACAGGGGAATGAAAAACTGTTTTTT. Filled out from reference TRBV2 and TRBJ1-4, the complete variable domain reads EPEVTQTPSHQVTQMGQEVILRCVPISNHLYFYWYRQILGQKVEFLVSFYNNEISEKSEIFDDQFSVERPDGSNFTLKIRSTKLEDSAMYFCASRGTQGNEKLFFGSGTQLSVL.

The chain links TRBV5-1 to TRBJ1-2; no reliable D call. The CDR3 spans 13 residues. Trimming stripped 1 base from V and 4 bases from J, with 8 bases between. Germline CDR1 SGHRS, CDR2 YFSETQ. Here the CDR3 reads CASSLSQSYGYTF. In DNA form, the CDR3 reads TGCGCCAGCAGCTTGTCGCAATCCTATGGCTACACCTTC.

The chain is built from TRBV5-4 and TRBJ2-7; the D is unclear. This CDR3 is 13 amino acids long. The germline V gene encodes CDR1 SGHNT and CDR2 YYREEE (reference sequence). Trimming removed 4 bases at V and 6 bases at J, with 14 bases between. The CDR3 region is CASSKPHDSEQYF. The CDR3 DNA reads TGTGCCAGCAGCAAACCCCATGACTCCGAGCAGTACTTC.

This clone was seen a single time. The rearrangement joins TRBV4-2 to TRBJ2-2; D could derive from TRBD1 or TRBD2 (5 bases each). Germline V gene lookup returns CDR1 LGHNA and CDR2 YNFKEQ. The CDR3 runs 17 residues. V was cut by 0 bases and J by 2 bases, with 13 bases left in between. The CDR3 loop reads CASSQDGAGTNTGELFF. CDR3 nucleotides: TGTGCCAGCAGCCAAGATGGGGCAGGGACCAACACCGGGGAGCTGTTTTTT.

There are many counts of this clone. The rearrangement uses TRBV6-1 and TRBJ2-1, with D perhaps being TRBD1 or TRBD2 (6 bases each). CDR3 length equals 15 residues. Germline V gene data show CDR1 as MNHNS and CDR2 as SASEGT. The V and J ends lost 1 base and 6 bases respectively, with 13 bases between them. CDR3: CASSEETEGGNEQFF. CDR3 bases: TGTGCCAGCAGTGAAGAGACGGAGGGGGGCAATGAGCAGTTCTTC.

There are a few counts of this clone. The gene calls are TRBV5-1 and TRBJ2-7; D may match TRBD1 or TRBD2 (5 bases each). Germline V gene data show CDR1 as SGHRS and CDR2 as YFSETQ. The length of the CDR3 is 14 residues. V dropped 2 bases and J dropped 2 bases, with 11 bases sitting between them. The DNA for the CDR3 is TGCGCCAGCAGCTTACTTCGGGGCCCCTACGAGCAGTACTTC. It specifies CASSLLRGPYEQYF.

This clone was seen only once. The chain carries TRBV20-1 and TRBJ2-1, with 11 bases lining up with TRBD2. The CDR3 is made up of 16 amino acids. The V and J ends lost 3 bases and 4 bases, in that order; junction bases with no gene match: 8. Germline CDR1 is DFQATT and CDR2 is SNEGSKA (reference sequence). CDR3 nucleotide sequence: TGCAGTGCTAGTATGCGGACTAGCGGGCAGTACAATGAGCAGTTCTTC. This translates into CSASMRTSGQYNEQFF.

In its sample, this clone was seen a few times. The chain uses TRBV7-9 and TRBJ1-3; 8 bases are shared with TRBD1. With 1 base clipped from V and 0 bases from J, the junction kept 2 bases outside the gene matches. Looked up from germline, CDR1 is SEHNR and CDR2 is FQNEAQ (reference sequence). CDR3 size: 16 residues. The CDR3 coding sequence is TGTGCCAGCAGCTTAGGACAGGGGAGCTCTGGAAACACCATATATTTT. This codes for CASSLGQGSSGNTIYF.

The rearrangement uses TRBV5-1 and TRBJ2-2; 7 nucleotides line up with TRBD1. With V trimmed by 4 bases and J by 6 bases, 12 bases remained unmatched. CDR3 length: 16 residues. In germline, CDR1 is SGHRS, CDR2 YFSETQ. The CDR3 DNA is TGCGCCAGCAGCCGAAATTTCCAGACAGGGCCCGGGGAGCTGTTTTTT. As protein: CASSRNFQTGPGELFF.

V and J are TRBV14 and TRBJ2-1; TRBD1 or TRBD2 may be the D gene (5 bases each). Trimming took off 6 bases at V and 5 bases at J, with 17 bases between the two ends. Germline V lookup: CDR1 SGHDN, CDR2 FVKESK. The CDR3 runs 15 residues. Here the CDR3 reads CASRGRDPHNNEQFF. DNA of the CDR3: TGTGCCAGCAGGGGTAGGGACCCCCACAACAATGAGCAGTTCTTC.

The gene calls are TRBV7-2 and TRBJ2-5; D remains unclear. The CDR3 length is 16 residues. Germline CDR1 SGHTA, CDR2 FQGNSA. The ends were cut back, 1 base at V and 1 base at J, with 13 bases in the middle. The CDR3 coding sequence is TGTGCCAGCAGCTTAGGTGGCCATGGTTTCCAAGAGACCCAGTACTTC. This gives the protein CASSLGGHGFQETQYF.

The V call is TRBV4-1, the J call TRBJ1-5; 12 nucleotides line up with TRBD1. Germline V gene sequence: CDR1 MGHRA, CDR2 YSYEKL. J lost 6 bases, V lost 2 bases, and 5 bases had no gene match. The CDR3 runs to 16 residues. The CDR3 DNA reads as TGCGCCAGCAGCCAAACGGGACAGGGGGCTGTTCAGCCCCAGCATTTT. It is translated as CASSQTGQGAVQPQHF.

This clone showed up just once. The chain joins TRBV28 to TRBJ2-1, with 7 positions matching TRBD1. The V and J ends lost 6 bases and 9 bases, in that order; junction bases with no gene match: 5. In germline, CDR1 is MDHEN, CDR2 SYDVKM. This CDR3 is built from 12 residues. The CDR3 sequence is CASSQDRSEQFF. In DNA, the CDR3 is TGTGCCAGCAGCCAGGACAGGAGTGAGCAGTTCTTC. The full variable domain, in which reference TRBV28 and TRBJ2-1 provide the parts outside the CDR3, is DVKVTQSSRYLVKRTGEKVFLECVQDMDHENMFWYRQDPGLGLRLIYFSYDVKMKEKGDIPEGYSVSREKKERFSLILESASTNQTSMYLCASSQDRSEQFFGPGTRLTVL.

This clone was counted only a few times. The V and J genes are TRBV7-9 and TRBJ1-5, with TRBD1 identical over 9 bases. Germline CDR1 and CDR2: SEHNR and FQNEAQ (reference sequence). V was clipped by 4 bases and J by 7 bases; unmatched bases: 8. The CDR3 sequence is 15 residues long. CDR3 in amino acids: CASSSGGTGNQPQHF. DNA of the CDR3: TGTGCCAGCAGCTCAGGAGGGACAGGGAACCAGCCCCAGCATTTT.

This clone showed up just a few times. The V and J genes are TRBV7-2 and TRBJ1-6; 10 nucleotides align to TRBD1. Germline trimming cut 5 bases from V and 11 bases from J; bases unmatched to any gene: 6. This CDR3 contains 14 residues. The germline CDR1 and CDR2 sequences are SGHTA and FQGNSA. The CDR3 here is CASSNRDRGAPLHF. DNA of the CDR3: TGTGCCAGCAGCAACCGGGACAGGGGAGCACCCCTCCACTTT.

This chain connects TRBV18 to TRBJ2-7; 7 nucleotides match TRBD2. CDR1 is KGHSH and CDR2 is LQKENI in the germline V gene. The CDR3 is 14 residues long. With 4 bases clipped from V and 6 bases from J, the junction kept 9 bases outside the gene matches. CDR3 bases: TGTGCCAGCTCACGATCCGGGGGGTCGGGCGAGCAGTACTTC. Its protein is CASSRSGGSGEQYF.

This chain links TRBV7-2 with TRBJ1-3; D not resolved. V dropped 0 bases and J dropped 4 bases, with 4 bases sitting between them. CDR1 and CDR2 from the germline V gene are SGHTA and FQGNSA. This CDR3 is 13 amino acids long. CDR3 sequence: CASSLAPGNTIYF. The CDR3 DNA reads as TGTGCCAGCAGCTTAGCGCCCGGAAACACCATATATTTT. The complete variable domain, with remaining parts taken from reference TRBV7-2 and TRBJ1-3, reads GAGVSQSPSNKVTEKGKDVELRCDPISGHTALYWYRQSLGQGLEFLIYFQGNSAPDKSGLPSDRFSAERTGGSVSTLTIQRTQQEDSAVYLCASSLAPGNTIYFGEGSWLTVV.

The CDR3 nucleotides are TGTGCCACCGGACCACAGGGTGTTCAGGACATTCAGTACTTC. Translated: CATGPQGVQDIQYF. The chain recombines TRBV19 with TRBJ2-4; D perhaps matches TRBD1 (6 bases). The CDR3 is made up of 14 amino acids. Between the trimmed V and J ends, which lost 10 bases and 8 bases, there was a span of 21 bases. Looked up from germline, CDR1 is LNHDA and CDR2 is SQIVND (reference sequence).

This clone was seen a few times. CDR3 region: CASRPGLGELFF. The CDR3 DNA sequence: TGTGCCAGCAGACCCGGGCTCGGGGAGCTGTTTTTT. This chain joins TRBV6-5 and TRBJ2-2; no definite D call. CDR1 and CDR2 (germline): MNHEY, SVGAGI. The CDR3 is made up of 12 amino acids. V was pared by 6 bases and J by 7 bases, with 9 bases between.

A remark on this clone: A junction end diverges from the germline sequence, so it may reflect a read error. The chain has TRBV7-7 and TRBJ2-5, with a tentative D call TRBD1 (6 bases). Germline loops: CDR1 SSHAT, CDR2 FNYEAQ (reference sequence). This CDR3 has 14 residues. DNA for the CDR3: TGTGCTAGCAGCCGCACAGGGACCCAAGAGACCCAGTACTTC. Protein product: CASSRTGTQETQYF.

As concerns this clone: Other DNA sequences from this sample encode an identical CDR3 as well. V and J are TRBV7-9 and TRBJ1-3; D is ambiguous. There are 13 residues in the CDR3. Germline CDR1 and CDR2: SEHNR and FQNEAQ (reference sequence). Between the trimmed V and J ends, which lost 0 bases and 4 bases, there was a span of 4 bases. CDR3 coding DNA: TGTGCCAGCAGCTTAGCCGGGGGAAACACCATATATTTT. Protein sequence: CASSLAGGNTIYF.

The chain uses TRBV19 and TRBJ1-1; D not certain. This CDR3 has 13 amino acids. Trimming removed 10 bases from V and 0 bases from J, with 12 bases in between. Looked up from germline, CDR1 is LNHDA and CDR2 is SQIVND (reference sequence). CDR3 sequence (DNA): TGTGCCACTCAGAGGCAGCTGAACACTGAAGCTTTCTTT. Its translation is CATQRQLNTEAFF.

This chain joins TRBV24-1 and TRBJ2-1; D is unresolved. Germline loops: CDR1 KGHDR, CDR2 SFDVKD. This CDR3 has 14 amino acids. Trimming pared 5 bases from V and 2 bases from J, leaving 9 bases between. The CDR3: CATSGGHTYNEQFF. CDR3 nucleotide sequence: TGTGCCACCAGTGGTGGTCATACCTACAATGAGCAGTTCTTC.

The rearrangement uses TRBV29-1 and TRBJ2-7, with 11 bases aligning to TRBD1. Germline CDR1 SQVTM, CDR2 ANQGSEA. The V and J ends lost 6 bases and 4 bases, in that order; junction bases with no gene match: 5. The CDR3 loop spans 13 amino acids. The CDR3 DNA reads TGCAGCGTCCTTAGGGACAGGGGGTACGAGCAGTACTTC. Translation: CSVLRDRGYEQYF.

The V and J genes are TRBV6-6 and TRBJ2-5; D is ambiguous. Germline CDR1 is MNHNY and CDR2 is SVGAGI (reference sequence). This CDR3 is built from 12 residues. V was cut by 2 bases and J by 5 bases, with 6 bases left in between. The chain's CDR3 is CASSYTEETQYF. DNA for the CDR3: TGTGCCAGCAGTTACACCGAGGAGACCCAGTACTTC.

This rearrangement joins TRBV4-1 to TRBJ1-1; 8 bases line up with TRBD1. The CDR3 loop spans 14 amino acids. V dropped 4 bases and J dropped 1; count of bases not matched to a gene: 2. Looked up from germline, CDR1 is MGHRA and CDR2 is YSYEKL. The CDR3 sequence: CASSLGTGNTEAFF. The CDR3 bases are TGCGCCAGCAGCCTTGGGACAGGGAACACTGAAGCTTTCTTT.